The 21 T cell receptor beta chains in this list originate from one sample, sequenced in a study of T cell responses to AZD1222 COVID-19 vaccine. Libraries were prepared by immunoSEQ multiplex PCR; TCRdb keeps only in-frame clonotypes and omits some of them. This table holds about 150,000 clones, 93% found once. Sequences were derived from peripheral blood, sampled on day 0 of AZD1222 vaccination. These receptors came from an adult in good health.

The chain combines TRBV7-9 with TRBJ2-7; 10 positions agree with TRBD1. CDR1 SEHNR and CDR2 FQNEAQ come from the germline V gene (reference sequence). The V gene end was trimmed by 5 bases and the J gene end by 6 bases; junction bases not matched to a gene: 7. The CDR3 runs 14 residues. CDR3 sequence reads: CASSPRQGASEQYF. CDR3 sequence (DNA): TGTGCCAGCAGCCCGCGACAGGGGGCGAGCGAGCAGTACTTC.

The chain employs TRBV2 and TRBJ2-7; 13 nucleotides align to TRBD2. The junction had 5 bases not matched to a gene; V was cut back by 8 bases and J by 4 bases. This CDR3 has 14 amino acids. Germline V gene data show CDR1 as SNHLY and CDR2 as FYNNEI. The CDR3 DNA sequence: TGTGCCAGCTCCGGGACTAGCGGGATATACGAGCAGTACTTC. Translated, it gives CASSGTSGIYEQYF. The full variable domain, its missing parts supplied by reference TRBV2 and TRBJ2-7, is EPEVTQTPSHQVTQMGQEVILRCVPISNHLYFYWYRQILGQKVEFLVSFYNNEISEKSEIFDDQFSVERPDGSNFTLKIRSTKLEDSAMYFCASSGTSGIYEQYFGPGTRLTVT.

The rearrangement links TRBV18 to TRBJ2-1; 9 positions match TRBD2. The CDR3 spans 15 residues. Trimming took 4 bases from V and 5 from J; bases not matched to a gene: 6. Germline CDR1 KGHSH, CDR2 LQKENI. The CDR3 DNA reads TGTGCCAGCTCACGGATAGCGGGAGTAAACAATGAGCAGTTCTTC. The encoded protein is CASSRIAGVNNEQFF.

This clone was counted once. This rearrangement joins TRBV30 to TRBJ1-2; D not certain. Germline values: CDR1 GTSNPN, CDR2 SVGIG (reference sequence). Trimming shortened V by 0 bases and J by 1 base, and 0 bases separated the two germline ends. The CDR3 is 11 residues long. The CDR3 bases are TGTGCCTGGAGTGTTAACTATGGCTACACCTTC. Amino acids: CAWSVNYGYTF.

This sequence joins TRBV5-1 and TRBJ1-6; 9 bases match TRBD1. This CDR3 comprises 17 residues. Trimming took 4 bases from V and 7 from J; bases not matched to a gene: 12. Per germline, CDR1 SGHRS and CDR2 YFSETQ. In nucleotides, the CDR3 is TGCGCCAGCAGCGTAGCCGGGACAGGGATCGGCAATTCACCCCTCCACTTT. Its translation is CASSVAGTGIGNSPLHF.

V usage is TRBV30 and J usage is TRBJ1-1; D may be TRBD1 (5 bases). This CDR3 is built from 13 residues. From germline, CDR1 is GTSNPN and CDR2 SVGIG (reference sequence). V was clipped by 4 bases and J by 5 bases, with 14 bases between them. In DNA form, the CDR3 reads TGTGCCTGGAAGGGTCGGGGGTTGACTGAAGCTTTCTTT. Protein: CAWKGRGLTEAFF.

V and J are TRBV14 and TRBJ1-1, with unresolved D. The CDR3 covers 13 residues. Germline-derived CDR1 and CDR2 are SGHDN and FVKESK. The V end was cut by 0 bases, the J end by 0 bases, with 2 bases between. The CDR3 DNA sequence: TGTGCCAGCAGCCAAGATCTGAACACTGAAGCTTTCTTT. Encoded protein: CASSQDLNTEAFF.

This rearrangement joins TRBV19 to TRBJ2-7; unclear D gene. Germline V gives CDR1 LNHDA, CDR2 SQIVND (reference sequence). The length of the CDR3 is 14 residues. Trimming removed 6 bases from V and 0 bases from J, with 12 bases in between. CDR3 DNA sequence: TGTGCCAGTAGCTTCGCGGACGTCTCCTACGAGCAGTACTTC. As protein: CASSFADVSYEQYF. The full variable domain, rest sourced from reference TRBV19 and TRBJ2-7, is DGGITQSPKYLFRKEGQNVTLSCEQNLNHDAMYWYRQDPGQGLRLIYYSQIVNDFQKGDIAEGYSVSREKKESFPLTVTSAQKNPTAFYLCASSFADVSYEQYFGPGTRLTVT.

The chain is built from TRBV2 and TRBJ2-7; a weak D match, TRBD2 (5 bases). V was cut by 4 bases and J by 2 bases, with 9 bases left in between. Germline V CDR1 and CDR2: SNHLY, FYNNEI. The CDR3 spans 13 residues. CDR3 nucleotide sequence: TGTGCCAGCAGTGTCGGGGATGCCTACGAGCAGTACTTC. Translation: CASSVGDAYEQYF.

The genes are TRBV20-1 and TRBJ2-7; no reliable D call. V lost 3 bases and J 2 bases, leaving 20 bases between the germline ends. The germline V gene has CDR1 DFQATT and CDR2 SNEGSKA (reference sequence). This CDR3 region has 16 residues. The chain's CDR3 is CSASHPPGRPTYEQYF. The DNA of the CDR3 is TGCAGTGCTAGTCACCCCCCCGGCAGACCTACCTACGAGCAGTACTTC.

The chain combines TRBV5-6 with TRBJ2-5; D may be TRBD1 or TRBD2 (6 bases each). Germline-derived CDR1 and CDR2 are SGHDT and YYEEEE. CDR3 length: 17 amino acids. V lost 0 bases and J 4 bases, leaving 19 bases between the germline ends. The CDR3 loop reads CASSLGIRGLEGETQYF. The CDR3 DNA reads TGTGCCAGCAGCTTGGGAATTCGGGGGCTGGAAGGAGAGACCCAGTACTTC.

The genes are TRBV4-2 and TRBJ1-4, with a weak D call TRBD1 (5 bases). The germline gives CDR1 LGHNA, CDR2 YNFKEQ. The germline V and J ends were trimmed by 4 bases and 2 bases, with 23 bases remaining between them. The CDR3 covers 19 residues. The CDR3 coding sequence is TGTGCCAGCAGCCGCCGGGGGAGGGGCAGGATAGGGACTAATGAAAAACTGTTTTTT. It translates to CASSRRGRGRIGTNEKLFF.

V is TRBV10-3 and J is TRBJ2-7; 10 positions match TRBD1. CDR1 and CDR2 from the germline V gene are ENHRY and SYGVKD. The CDR3 runs to 15 residues. The ends lost 5 bases at V and 2 bases at J; junction bases unmatched: 6. CDR3 sequence reads: CAISSGGTGAYEQYF. The CDR3 region has the DNA TGTGCCATCAGTTCCGGCGGGACAGGGGCCTACGAGCAGTACTTC.

The chain combines TRBV19 with TRBJ2-7; no clear D. Germline assignment: CDR1 LNHDA and CDR2 SQIVND (reference sequence). CDR3 length equals 13 residues. The ends were cut back, 7 bases at V and 2 bases at J, with 12 bases in the middle. Here the CDR3 reads CASTKRPPYEQYF. CDR3 nucleotide sequence: TGTGCCAGTACCAAGCGTCCCCCCTACGAGCAGTACTTC.

The J gene is TRBJ1-4, the V gene TRBV19; D gene uncertain. Trimming cost V 3 bases and J 16 bases, with 12 bases left between them. The CDR3 contains 11 residues. CDR1 and CDR2 (germline): LNHDA, SQIVND (reference sequence). Here the CDR3 DNA reads TGTGCCAGTAGTATTCACGGATTTCCGTTTTTT. The encoded protein is CASSIHGFPFF.

This chain links TRBV19 with TRBJ2-3; tentatively, D is TRBD1 (6 bases). CDR3 length: 15 residues. Germline loops: CDR1 LNHDA, CDR2 SQIVND (reference sequence). The ends were cut back, 3 bases at V and 4 bases at J, with 14 bases in the middle. The CDR3 reads CASSITGNRADTQYF. The DNA for the CDR3 is TGTGCCAGTAGTATCACAGGGAATAGGGCAGATACGCAGTATTTT.

The V and J genes are TRBV10-1 and TRBJ1-1; D is possibly TRBD1 (6 bases). With 4 bases removed from V and 6 bases from J, the gap between germline ends came to 15 bases. This CDR3 spans 14 amino acids. Looked up from germline, CDR1 is WNHNN and CDR2 is SYGVQD (reference sequence). The DNA for the CDR3 is TGCGCCAGCAGTGCTGCGACAGGTGGGGCTGAAGCTTTCTTT. Residues: CASSAATGGAEAFF.

This clone was counted a few times. V is TRBV6-5 and J is TRBJ1-1; D perhaps matches TRBD1 (5 bases). V lost 5 bases, J lost 0 bases, and 10 bases lay in between. Germline loops: CDR1 MNHEY, CDR2 SVGAGI. The CDR3 is 14 amino acids. The DNA for the CDR3 is TGTGCCAGCAGTCGGGACGGGGTGAACACTGAAGCTTTCTTT. This codes for CASSRDGVNTEAFF.

The chain joins TRBV7-8 to TRBJ2-4; D possibly uses TRBD1 or TRBD2 (6 bases each). The germline gives CDR1 SGHVS, CDR2 FQNEAQ. The CDR3 runs 16 residues. V lost 5 bases, J lost 5 bases, and 19 bases lay in between. CDR3: CASSQPIGGLENIQYF. The CDR3 nucleotides are TGTGCCAGCAGCCAGCCGATAGGGGGGTTGGAAAACATTCAGTACTTC.

CDR3: CASRMGRELSYNEQFF. The CDR3 coding sequence is TGTGCCAGCAGGATGGGGCGGGAGTTATCCTACAATGAGCAGTTCTTC. This chain links TRBV28 with TRBJ2-1; 7 bases match TRBD2. V lost 6 bases and J lost 1; bases outside the gene matches: 9. Germline loops: CDR1 MDHEN, CDR2 SYDVKM. This CDR3 comprises 16 residues.

This clone has a single count. The chain combines TRBV11-2 with TRBJ2-2; D ambiguous. From germline, CDR1 is SGHAT and CDR2 FQNNGV. Trimming shortened V by 4 bases and J by 7 bases, and 7 bases separated the two germline ends. There are 12 residues in the CDR3. CDR3 amino acids: CASSSMLGELFF. The CDR3 DNA reads TGTGCCAGCAGCTCCATGCTCGGGGAGCTGTTTTTT.